The 30 T cell receptor beta chains in this list originate from one sample, sequenced in a study of cytomegalovirus exposure and HLA in healthy donors. Researchers ran the PCR with 60 Vbeta and 13 Jbeta primers. Profiling relied on immunoSEQ multiplex PCR, and the TCRdb table lists in-frame clones only, not all of them. The table shows about 160,000 clones, with approximately 80% occurring only once. The sample consisted of PBMCs. All receptors derive from a male donor in good health and CMV-seropositive.

This clone has only one observation. A read error may account for a junction end that differs from germline. V is TRBV28 and J is TRBJ1-2; TRBD1 aligns across 11 bases. The CDR3 is 15 residues long. The germline V gene encodes CDR1 MDHEN and CDR2 SYDVKM. CDR3 coding DNA: TGTGCCAGCAGTACTCGGACAGGGGGCCGCGGACACGGAAGCTTC. This sequence encodes CASSTRTGGRGHGSF.

This rearrangement joins TRBV28 to TRBJ1-3, with D uncertain. Germline-derived CDR1 and CDR2 are MDHEN and SYDVKM. This CDR3 contains 11 residues. V was shortened by 4 bases and J by 6 bases, with 4 bases between the two germline ends. The CDR3 protein is CASSSVNTIYF. The CDR3 nucleotides read TGTGCCAGCAGTTCGGTAAACACCATATATTTT.

This rearrangement joins TRBV5-8 to TRBJ1-5, with D hard to call. CDR3 length equals 13 residues. V was trimmed by 0 bases and J by 4 bases, leaving 5 bases between them. CDR1 SGHTS and CDR2 YDEGEE come from the germline V gene. In DNA form, the CDR3 reads TGTGCCAGCAGCTTGGGAACTAATCAGCCCCAGCATTTT. This translates into CASSLGTNQPQHF.

This clone appeared a few times. The chain recombines TRBV28 with TRBJ1-2, with a weak D call TRBD1 (6 bases). Between the trimmed V and J ends, which lost 2 bases and 4 bases, there was a span of 14 bases. From germline, CDR1 is MDHEN and CDR2 SYDVKM. The CDR3 has 15 amino acids. The CDR3 is CASSLRAQGTYGYTF. The CDR3 DNA is TGTGCCAGCAGTTTAAGAGCACAGGGAACCTATGGCTACACCTTC.

In its sample, this clone was seen a few times. The chain combines TRBV7-9 with TRBJ2-7; no definite D call. This CDR3 is 11 amino acids long. The germline V gene encodes CDR1 SEHNR and CDR2 FQNEAQ (reference sequence). The V and J ends lost 5 bases and 4 bases respectively, with 6 bases between them. CDR3 sequence: CASSHTYEQYF. DNA of the CDR3: TGTGCCAGCAGCCACACATACGAGCAGTACTTC.

The chain couples TRBV6-5 to TRBJ1-2, with 7 bases lining up with TRBD1. V lost 5 bases and J lost 6; bases outside the gene matches: 3. The CDR3 loop spans 12 amino acids. Germline assignment: CDR1 MNHEY and CDR2 SVGAGI. This chain's CDR3 is CASSRQGHGYTF. CDR3 nucleotides: TGTGCCAGCAGTCGACAGGGACATGGCTACACCTTC.

This clone was found once. This chain uses TRBV11-2 with TRBJ2-2; 7 bases fit TRBD2. CDR3 length: 18 residues. V shed 3 bases and J 5 bases; nucleotides not matched to a gene: 15. From germline, CDR1 is SGHAT and CDR2 FQNNGV. In DNA, the CDR3 is TGTGCCAGCAGCTTGGGGGGGGGATCTATCGGGATTACCGGGGAGCTGTTTTTT. This sequence encodes CASSLGGGSIGITGELFF.

This chain uses TRBV5-4 with TRBJ2-7; 10 nucleotides agree with TRBD2. Losses at the gene ends were 0 bases for V and 3 bases for J; bases not matched to a gene: 3. CDR1 and CDR2 (germline): SGHNT, YYREEE (reference sequence). The length of the CDR3 is 15 residues. The CDR3 sequence: CASSLGGLAVYEQYF. The CDR3 DNA is TGTGCCAGCAGCTTGGGCGGACTAGCGGTCTACGAGCAGTACTTC.

The J gene is TRBJ1-5, the V gene TRBV6-7; D remains ambiguous. TRBV6-7 is noted as an ORF with a role that remains uncertain. The CDR3 length is 16 residues. V dropped 0 bases and J dropped 2 bases, with 11 bases sitting between them. The CDR3: CASSYSRARGNQPQHF. CDR3 coding DNA: TGTGCCAGCAGTTACTCGAGGGCTAGGGGCAATCAGCCCCAGCATTTT.

The J gene is TRBJ1-1, the V gene TRBV29-1, with 9 positions matching TRBD1. The CDR3 has 14 amino acids. Looked up from germline, CDR1 is SQVTM and CDR2 is ANQGSEA. The junction had 5 bases not matched to a gene; V was cut back by 1 base and J by 5 bases. CDR3 in DNA: TGCAGCGTTGAAGGGGGACAGGGTGATACTGAAGCTTTCTTT. Encoded protein: CSVEGGQGDTEAFF.

Only a few counts were recorded for this clone. The gene calls are TRBV19 and TRBJ1-1, with unresolved D. CDR1 is LNHDA, CDR2 SQIVND, per germline (reference sequence). The CDR3 is 15 amino acids. V was pared by 3 bases and J by 6 bases, with 17 bases between. CDR3 sequence (DNA): TGTGCCAGTAGTATGAGGGAATATGCGGAGGCTGAAGCTTTCTTT. This encodes CASSMREYAEAEAFF. The whole variable domain, remainder taken from reference TRBV19 and TRBJ1-1, is DGGITQSPKYLFRKEGQNVTLSCEQNLNHDAMYWYRQDPGQGLRLIYYSQIVNDFQKGDIAEGYSVSREKKESFPLTVTSAQKNPTAFYLCASSMREYAEAEAFFGQGTRLTVV.

CDR3 bases: TGTGCCAGCACCTCCGGGACAGGGGTTTTCGGCTACACCTTC. This translates into CASTSGTGVFGYTF. This rearrangement joins TRBV7-2 to TRBJ1-2, with TRBD1 matching 10 bases. The J segment lost 8 bases and the V segment lost 7 bases, leaving 10 bases of the junction unmatched. CDR1 and CDR2 from the germline V gene are SGHTA and FQGNSA. The CDR3 runs 14 residues.

This chain links TRBV19 with TRBJ2-1; TRBD2 matches 10 bases. Unmatched junction bases numbered 8, after V lost 8 bases and J lost 4 bases. The germline CDR1 and CDR2 sequences are LNHDA and SQIVND (reference sequence). The CDR3 has 15 residues. The CDR3 coding sequence is TGTGCCAGTTCACCCCCGGGACTAGCGTACAATGAGCAGTTCTTC. Its protein product is CASSPPGLAYNEQFF.

The chain joins TRBV5-1 to TRBJ2-2; weak D call: TRBD2 (5 bases). The V end lost 4 bases, the J end lost 0 bases, and 16 bases lay between the germline ends. Germline V gene data show CDR1 as SGHRS and CDR2 as YFSETQ. This CDR3 spans 17 amino acids. CDR3 nucleotide sequence: TGCGCCAGCAGCCCATCATGGAGCGGCTCGAACACCGGGGAGCTGTTTTTT. Its translation is CASSPSWSGSNTGELFF. Looking up the rest from reference TRBV5-1 and TRBJ2-2 gives the full variable domain: KAGVTQTPRYLIKTRGQQVTLSCSPISGHRSVSWYQQTPGQGLQFLFEYFSETQRNKGNFPGRFSGRQFSNSRSEMNVSTLELGDSALYLCASSPSWSGSNTGELFFGEGSRLTVL.

The chain uses TRBV30 and TRBJ1-5; 8 bases are shared with TRBD1. This CDR3 contains 13 residues. The V gene end was trimmed by 5 bases and the J gene end by 3 bases; junction bases not matched to a gene: 3. Per the germline V gene, CDR1 is GTSNPN and CDR2 is SVGIG (reference sequence). Here the CDR3 reads CAWSDRVNQPQHF. The CDR3 nucleotides read TGTGCCTGGTCGGACAGGGTCAATCAGCCCCAGCATTTT.

This rearrangement joins TRBV6-5 to TRBJ2-2; D perhaps matches TRBD2 (5 bases). The CDR3 runs to 12 residues. Germline lookup yields CDR1 MNHEY and CDR2 SVGAGI. V was trimmed by 5 bases and J by 7 bases, leaving 8 bases between them. CDR3 DNA: TGTGCCAGCAGTCTAGCTCTCGGGGAGCTGTTTTTT. Translation gives CASSLALGELFF.

The chain links TRBV11-2 to TRBJ1-1; no firm D call. The CDR3 runs 11 residues. CDR1 is SGHAT and CDR2 is FQNNGV in the germline V gene. The ends were cut back, 1 base at V and 7 bases at J, with 4 bases in the middle. The CDR3 protein is CASSLGGEAFF. CDR3 in DNA: TGTGCCAGCAGCTTAGGCGGTGAAGCTTTCTTT.

The gene calls are TRBV7-8 and TRBJ2-3; 14 nucleotides align to TRBD2. This CDR3 contains 16 residues. Germline V gene data show CDR1 as SGHVS and CDR2 as FQNEAQ. Trimming removed 3 bases from V and 1 base from J; junction bases left unmatched: 0. The CDR3 coding sequence is TGTGCCAGCAGCTTGACTAGCGGGGGGGGCACAGATACGCAGTATTTT. Its protein is CASSLTSGGGTDTQYF.

The V and J genes are TRBV27 and TRBJ1-2; a weak D match, TRBD1 (6 bases). The CDR3 length is 14 residues. V was cut by 6 bases and J by 3 bases, with 14 bases left in between. CDR1 is MNHEY and CDR2 is SMNVEV in the germline V gene (reference sequence). CDR3 in DNA: TGTGCCAGCAGGGCGACAGGAGCGCACTATGGCTACACCTTC. Translating it yields CASRATGAHYGYTF.

The chain employs TRBV19 and TRBJ2-5, with 7 bases lining up with TRBD1. Germline loops: CDR1 LNHDA, CDR2 SQIVND (reference sequence). CDR3 length equals 14 residues. The V gene end was trimmed by 3 bases and the J gene end by 5 bases; junction bases not matched to a gene: 6. This CDR3 is CASSMGQPGETQYF. For the CDR3, the DNA is TGTGCCAGTAGTATGGGACAGCCCGGGGAGACCCAGTACTTC.

The genes are TRBV6-5 and TRBJ1-1; D uncertain. This CDR3 has 11 residues. The germline V gene has CDR1 MNHEY and CDR2 SVGAGI. Trimming stripped 4 bases from V and 6 bases from J, with 6 bases between. The CDR3 sequence: CASSSRAEAFF. CDR3 nucleotides: TGTGCCAGCAGTTCCCGGGCTGAAGCTTTCTTT.

This clone was seen only a few times. The chain joins TRBV11-2 to TRBJ1-2, with D uncertain. The germline CDR1 and CDR2 sequences are SGHAT and FQNNGV. This CDR3 is built from 11 residues. The CDR3 reads CVGGGFLGYTF. CDR3 DNA: TGTGTCGGCGGAGGGTTTCTAGGCTACACCTTC.

This rearrangement joins TRBV5-8 to TRBJ2-1; tentative D call: TRBD2 (7 bases). Germline lookup yields CDR1 SGHTS and CDR2 YDEGEE. V was shortened by 4 bases and J by 4 bases, with 15 bases between the two germline ends. The CDR3 sequence is 15 residues long. The CDR3 DNA reads TGTGCCAGCAGCCTGCTGGGGGGGGCTTACAATGAGCAGTTCTTC. Encoded protein: CASSLLGGAYNEQFF.

The chain uses TRBV27 and TRBJ2-1, with TRBD2 matching 11 bases. Per germline, CDR1 MNHEY and CDR2 SMNVEV (reference sequence). V lost 5 bases to trimming and J lost 7 bases; unmatched junction nucleotides: 10. This CDR3 has 16 residues. The CDR3 region is CASSLRLAGLPNEQFF. The CDR3 DNA reads TGTGCCAGCAGTCTTCGACTAGCGGGGCTTCCAAATGAGCAGTTCTTC.

The chain combines TRBV28 with TRBJ2-2, with 7 nucleotides matching TRBD1. The J segment lost 1 base and the V segment lost 5 bases, leaving 7 bases of the junction unmatched. There are 16 residues in the CDR3. The germline gives CDR1 MDHEN, CDR2 SYDVKM. In DNA, the CDR3 is TGTGCCAGCAGTGTCCCGGGACAGTTGAACACCGGGGAGCTGTTTTTT. This encodes CASSVPGQLNTGELFF.

This clone occurred a few times. The J gene is TRBJ2-6, the V gene TRBV5-1; D is possibly TRBD1 (6 bases). The CDR3 has 13 residues. V was clipped by 10 bases and J by 4 bases, with 12 bases between them. Germline assignment: CDR1 SGHRS and CDR2 YFSETQ. The CDR3 sequence is CASQGSGANVLTF. In nucleotides, the CDR3 is TGCGCCTCACAGGGATCCGGGGCCAACGTCCTGACTTTC.

J is TRBJ2-3 and V is TRBV7-6; TRBD2 is a possible D gene (6 bases). The CDR3 contains 12 residues. CDR1 is SGHVS, CDR2 FNYEAQ, per germline. V was trimmed by 6 bases and J by 5 bases, leaving 9 bases between them. This CDR3 is CASSSGGDTQYF. CDR3 nucleotide sequence: TGTGCCAGCAGTTCCGGGGGAGATACGCAGTATTTT.

The CDR3, as DNA: TGCGCCAGCAGCTGGACAGGGCTGACTGAAAAACTGTTTTTT. Translated: CASSWTGLTEKLFF. The gene calls are TRBV5-1 and TRBJ1-4; 8 bases map to TRBD1. Germline V CDR1 and CDR2: SGHRS, YFSETQ. This CDR3 comprises 14 residues. Trimming removed 3 bases from V and 7 bases from J; junction bases left unmatched: 5.

This chain links TRBV7-7 with TRBJ2-3, with 9 bases identical to TRBD2. After removal of 7 bases from V and 1 base from J, the junction contained 3 bases not matched to a gene. CDR1 is SSHAT, CDR2 FNYEAQ, per germline (reference sequence). The CDR3 consists of 14 residues. The DNA of the CDR3 is TGTGCCAGCACCAGACTAGCGGGCACAGATACGCAGTATTTT. Translated, it gives CASTRLAGTDTQYF.

The rearrangement uses TRBV11-3 and TRBJ2-1, with 7 bases lining up with TRBD1. The CDR3 is made up of 16 amino acids. Germline CDR1 SGHNT, CDR2 YENEEA. V trimming: 2 bases; J trimming: 6 bases; junction bases outside the gene matches: 10. The DNA of the CDR3 is TGTGCCAGCAGCTTATTGGGACAGCGCAATTTCAATGAGCAGTTCTTC. Its protein is CASSLLGQRNFNEQFF.